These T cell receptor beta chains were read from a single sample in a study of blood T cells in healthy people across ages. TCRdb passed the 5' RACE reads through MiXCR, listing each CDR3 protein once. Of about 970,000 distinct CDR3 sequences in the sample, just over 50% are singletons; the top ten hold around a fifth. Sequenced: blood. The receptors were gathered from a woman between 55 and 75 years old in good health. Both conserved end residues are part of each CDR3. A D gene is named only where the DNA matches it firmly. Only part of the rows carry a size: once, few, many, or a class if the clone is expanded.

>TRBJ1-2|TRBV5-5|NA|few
CASSQVSFDYGYTF
TGTGCCAGCAGCCAAGTTTCTTTCGACTATGGCTACACCTTC
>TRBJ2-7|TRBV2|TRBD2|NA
CASSEAAVAGNYEQYF
TGTGCCAGCAGTGAAGCGGCCGTAGCGGGGAACTACGAGCAGTACTTC
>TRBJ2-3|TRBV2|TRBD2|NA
CATQRENTDTQYF
TGTGCCACCCAGCGGGAAAATACAGATACGCAGTATTTT
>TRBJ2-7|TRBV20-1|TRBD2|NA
CSARIQREGLYEQYF
TGCAGTGCTAGAATCCAGCGGGAGGGCCTATACGAGCAGTACTTC
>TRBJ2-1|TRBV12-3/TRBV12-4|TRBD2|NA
CASSQGLAGENVQFF
TGTGCCAGCAGCCAAGGGCTAGCGGGAGAAAATGTGCAGTTCTTC
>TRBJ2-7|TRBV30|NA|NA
CAWSVRVGEQYF
TGTGCCTGGAGTGTCCGGGTGGGCGAGCAGTACTTC
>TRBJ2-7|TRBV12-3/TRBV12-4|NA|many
CASSPGLFYEQYF
TGTGCCAGCAGTCCGGGACTTTTCTACGAGCAGTACTTC
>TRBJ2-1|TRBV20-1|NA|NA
CSARRGGRGYNEQFF
TGCAGTGCTAGAAGGGGAGGACGGGGCTACAATGAGCAGTTCTTC
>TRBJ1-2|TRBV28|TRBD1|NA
CASSYDRGSPYGYTF
TGTGCCAGCAGTTACGACAGGGGCTCGCCTTATGGCTACACCTTC
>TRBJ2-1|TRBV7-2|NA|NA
CASIPFLGAYNEQFF
TGTGCCAGCATCCCTTTCTTAGGAGCCTACAATGAGCAGTTCTTC
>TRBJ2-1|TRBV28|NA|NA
CASSFVGPDYNEQFF
TGTGCCAGCAGTTTCGTGGGTCCGGATTACAATGAGCAGTTCTTC
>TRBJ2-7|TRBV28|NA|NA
CASSRPGDTSYEQYF
TGTGCCAGCAGCCGTCCAGGGGACACCTCCTACGAGCAGTACTTC
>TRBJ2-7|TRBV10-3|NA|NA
CAIGGDSSYEQYF
TGTGCCATCGGGGGGGACAGCTCCTACGAGCAGTACTTC
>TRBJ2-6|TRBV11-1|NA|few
CASRLTGSGANVLTF
TGTGCCAGCAGACTAACAGGCTCTGGGGCCAACGTCCTGACTTTC
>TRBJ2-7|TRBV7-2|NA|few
CASSLRLSGGTYEQYF
TGTGCCAGCAGCTTAAGGCTCTCTGGCGGGACCTACGAGCAGTACTTC
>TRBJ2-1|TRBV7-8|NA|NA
CASSIGPSSYNEQFF
TGTGCCAGCAGCATCGGGCCGAGCTCCTACAATGAGCAGTTCTTC
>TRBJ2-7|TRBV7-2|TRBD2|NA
CASRPNAGTSAEQYF
TGTGCCAGCAGGCCTAACGCCGGGACTAGCGCCGAGCAGTACTTC
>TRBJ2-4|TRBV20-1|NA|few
CSARPRDLNIQYF
TGCAGTGCTAGACCCCGGGACTTAAACATTCAGTACTTC
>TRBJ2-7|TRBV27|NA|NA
CASSLRAQGGSYEQYF
TGTGCCAGCAGTTTAAGGGCGCAGGGGGGCTCCTACGAGCAGTACTTC
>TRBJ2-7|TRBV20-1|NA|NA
CSASWRESRDEQYF
TGCAGTGCTAGTTGGCGGGAAAGCCGGGACGAGCAGTACTTC
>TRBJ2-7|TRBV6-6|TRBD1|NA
CASSQGQGGGEQYF
TGTGCCAGCAGTCAGGGACAGGGGGGAGGCGAGCAGTACTTC
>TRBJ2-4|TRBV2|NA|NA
CASSEGIHTTDIQYF
TGTGCCAGCAGTGAAGGGATACACACGACGGACATTCAGTACTTC
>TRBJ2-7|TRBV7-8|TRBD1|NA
CASSLDNAGTGLDEQYF
TGTGCCAGCAGCTTAGATAACGCCGGGACAGGACTCGACGAGCAGTACTTC